This TCR beta chain comes out of a study of T cell changes during pregnancy in multiple sclerosis. Assay used: immunoSEQ multiplex PCR; TCRdb lists only in-frame clones, some missing. This sample yields under 70,000 clones, of which roughly 94% are seen a single time; under 3% belongs to the top ten. This TCR was sampled from a female donor with multiple sclerosis, enrolled in a pregnancy study. The sample was CD8+ T cells from peripheral blood mononuclear cells, taken after pregnancy.

Here the CDR3 reads CASSQLLAGAYNEQFF. CDR3 sequence (DNA): TGCGCCAGCAGCCAACTTCTAGCGGGAGCCTACAATGAGCAGTTCTTC. V and J are TRBV4-1 and TRBJ2-1, with 10 positions matching TRBD2. The junction had 3 bases not matched to a gene; V was cut back by 2 bases and J by 2 bases. This CDR3 comprises 16 residues. Germline assignment: CDR1 MGHRA and CDR2 YSYEKL.